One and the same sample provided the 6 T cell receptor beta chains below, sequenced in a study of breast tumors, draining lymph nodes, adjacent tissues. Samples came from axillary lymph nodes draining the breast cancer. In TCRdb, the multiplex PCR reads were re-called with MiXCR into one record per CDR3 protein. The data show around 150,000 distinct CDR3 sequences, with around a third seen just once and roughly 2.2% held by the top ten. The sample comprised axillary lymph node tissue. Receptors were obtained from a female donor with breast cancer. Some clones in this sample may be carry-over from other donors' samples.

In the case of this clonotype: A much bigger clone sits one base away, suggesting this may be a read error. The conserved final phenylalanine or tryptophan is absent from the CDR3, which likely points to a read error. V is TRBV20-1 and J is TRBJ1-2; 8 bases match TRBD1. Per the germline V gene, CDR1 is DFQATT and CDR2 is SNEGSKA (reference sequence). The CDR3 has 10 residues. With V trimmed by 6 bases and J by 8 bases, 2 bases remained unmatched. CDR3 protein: CSAGQGGYTS. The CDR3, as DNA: TGCAGTGCCGGACAGGGAGGCTACACCTCC.

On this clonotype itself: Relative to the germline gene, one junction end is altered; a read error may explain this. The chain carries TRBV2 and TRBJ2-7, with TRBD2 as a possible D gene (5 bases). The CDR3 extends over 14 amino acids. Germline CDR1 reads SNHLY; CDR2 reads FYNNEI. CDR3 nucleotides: TGTGCCAGCAGTGAAGTGCGGGCAGCTTACGAGCAGTGCTTC. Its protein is CASSEVRAAYEQCF.

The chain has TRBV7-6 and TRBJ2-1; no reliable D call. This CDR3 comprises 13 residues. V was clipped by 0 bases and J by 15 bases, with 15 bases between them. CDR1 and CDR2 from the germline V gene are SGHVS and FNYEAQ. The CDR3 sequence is CASSLAAPDTLFF. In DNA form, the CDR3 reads TGTGCCAGCAGCTTAGCGGCTCCAGATACCTTGTTCTTC.

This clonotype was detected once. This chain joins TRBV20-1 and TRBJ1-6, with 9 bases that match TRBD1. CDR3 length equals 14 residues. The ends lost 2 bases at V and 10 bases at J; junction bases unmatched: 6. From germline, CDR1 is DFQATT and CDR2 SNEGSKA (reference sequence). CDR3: CSARRTGDGSPLHF. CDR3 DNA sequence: TGCAGTGCTAGACGGACAGGGGATGGCTCACCCCTCCACTTT.

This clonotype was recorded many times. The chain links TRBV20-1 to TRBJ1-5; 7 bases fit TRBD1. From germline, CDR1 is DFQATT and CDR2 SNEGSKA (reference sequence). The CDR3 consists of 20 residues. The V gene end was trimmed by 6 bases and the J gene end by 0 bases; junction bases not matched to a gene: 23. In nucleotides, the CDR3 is TGCAGTGCCGCGTCCCTCGGACAGGCCTCTTGGCGGGGTAGCAATCAGCCCCAGCATTTT. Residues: CSAASLGQASWRGSNQPQHF.

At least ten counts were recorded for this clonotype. CDR3 loop: CASSRTDNQPQHF. In nucleotides, the CDR3 is TGTGCCAGCTCACGAACAGACAATCAGCCCCAGCATTTT. The rearrangement uses TRBV18 and TRBJ1-5, with D unclear. The V gene lost 4 bases and the J gene lost 3 bases, with 7 bases spanning the gap. The germline V gene encodes CDR1 KGHSH and CDR2 LQKENI. This CDR3 is built from 13 residues.